What follows are 3 T cell receptor beta chains derived from one specimen sequenced in a study of blood T cell repertoires in COVID-19. Assay: immunoSEQ multiplex PCR; the TCRdb copy retains only in-frame clones and omits some. The sample records about 110,000 clones, about 87% being singletons. Sequencing was done on a sample of peripheral blood. The receptors stem from a woman aged 50 to 65 with acute or convalescent COVID-19.

The DNA of the CDR3 is TGCAGTGCTAGTGGGGGCAGCTACGAGCAGTACTTC. Protein sequence: CSASGGSYEQYF. The genes are TRBV20-1 and TRBJ2-7; D may be TRBD1 (6 bases). The CDR3 has 12 amino acids. Deletions cut 3 bases from V and 3 bases from J, with 9 bases between. Germline V gene data show CDR1 as DFQATT and CDR2 as SNEGSKA (reference sequence).

This clone has only one observation. The V and J genes are TRBV5-1 and TRBJ1-1; no definite D call. Germline V CDR1 and CDR2: SGHRS, YFSETQ. Trimming stripped 2 bases from V and 4 bases from J, with 15 bases between. The length of the CDR3 is 15 residues. CDR3 sequence reads: CASSFIGGLGTEAFF. The CDR3 bases are TGCGCCAGCAGCTTTATAGGAGGCCTCGGCACTGAAGCTTTCTTT.

This chain links TRBV19 with TRBJ1-1, with a tentative D call TRBD1 (6 bases). With 10 bases removed from V and 0 bases from J, the gap between germline ends came to 15 bases. Germline loops: CDR1 LNHDA, CDR2 SQIVND (reference sequence). CDR3 length: 14 residues. The CDR3 reads CATRGGEVNTEAFF. In nucleotides, the CDR3 is TGTGCCACCAGGGGAGGGGAGGTGAACACTGAAGCTTTCTTT.